Shown below are 7 T cell receptor beta chains from a single sample sequenced in a study of metastatic and nonmetastatic thyroid tumors. TCRdb reassembled clones from the PCR reads with MiXCR. Seen here are over 10,000 clones, 25% to 30% observed once, and the top ten hold over 15%. No patient had received any treatment before thyroid surgery. Source material: tumor tissue. These receptors all come from a female donor with papillary thyroid cancer or a benign thyroid nodule (not recorded which). Some clones in this sample may be carry-over from other donors' samples.

Only one count was recorded for this clone. The chain couples TRBV5-4 to TRBJ1-6; TRBD1 aligns across 7 bases. Germline V gene data show CDR1 as SGHNT and CDR2 as YYREEE (reference sequence). The J segment lost 7 bases and the V segment lost 1 base, leaving 5 bases of the junction unmatched. The CDR3 contains 15 residues. The CDR3 here is CASSLKEGANSPLHF. In nucleotides, the CDR3 is TGTGCCAGCAGCTTGAAAGAGGGGGCCAATTCACCCCTCCACTTT.

This clone was counted ten times or more. V is TRBV9 and J is TRBJ1-1, with D possibly TRBD1 on 6 matching bases. Trimming cost V 0 bases and J 4 bases, with 7 bases left between them. The length of the CDR3 is 13 residues. CDR1 and CDR2 (germline): SGDLS, YYNGEE. The CDR3 here is CASSVARGTEAFF. DNA for the CDR3: TGTGCCAGCAGCGTAGCCAGGGGCACTGAAGCTTTCTTT.

This clone was observed at least ten times. The J gene is TRBJ2-6, the V gene TRBV2; either TRBD1 or TRBD2 may fit D (5 bases each). Germline V gives CDR1 SNHLY, CDR2 FYNNEI. Trimming took off 4 bases at V and 7 bases at J, with 26 bases between the two ends. The CDR3 is made up of 19 amino acids. The CDR3 coding sequence is TGTGCCAGCAGTGGCCTCCGGGACGGGGATCCCCTGGGTGCCAACGTCCTGACTTTC. It translates to CASSGLRDGDPLGANVLTF.

At least ten counts were recorded for this clone. A much bigger clone sits one base away, suggesting this may be a read error. The chain is built from TRBV2 and TRBJ1-6; tentatively, D is TRBD1 (6 bases). V lost 6 bases and J lost 6, with 12 bases in between. The CDR3 is made up of 14 amino acids. The germline CDR1 and CDR2 sequences are SNHLY and FYNNEI. The CDR3 coding sequence is TGTGCCAGCAGCGGGACACAGACTAATTCACCCCTCCACTTT. Amino acids: CASSGTQTNSPLHF.

The V gene is TRBV30, the J gene TRBJ2-7; D remains ambiguous. CDR3 length: 13 residues. Trimming left V 1 base short and J 1 base short, with 8 bases between. Per the germline V gene, CDR1 is GTSNPN and CDR2 is SVGIG (reference sequence). The CDR3 nucleotides read TGTGCCTGGAGTGATGGGGTGTCCTACGAGCAGTACTTC. Translation: CAWSDGVSYEQYF.

The chain employs TRBV18 and TRBJ2-1; D possibly corresponds to TRBD1 (6 bases). CDR1 KGHSH and CDR2 LQKENI come from the germline V gene. The ends were cut back, 3 bases at V and 5 bases at J, with 11 bases in the middle. The CDR3 is 14 residues long. The CDR3 DNA follows: TGTGCCAGCTCACCTGGGGACAATAACAATGAGCAGTTCTTC. Amino acid sequence: CASSPGDNNNEQFF.

This chain connects TRBV3-1 to TRBJ2-7, with 12 bases matching TRBD2. The CDR3 sequence is 14 residues long. Germline CDR1 is LGHDT and CDR2 is YNNKEL (reference sequence). The V gene end was trimmed by 4 bases and the J gene end by 3 bases; junction bases not matched to a gene: 1. The CDR3 sequence: CASSRLAGDYEQYF. CDR3 in DNA: TGTGCCAGCAGCCGACTAGCGGGAGACTACGAGCAGTACTTC.